Shown below are 16 T cell receptor beta chains from a single sample sequenced in a study of cytomegalovirus exposure and HLA in healthy donors. Primers for the PCR totalled 60 Vbeta and 13 Jbeta. Profiling relied on immunoSEQ multiplex PCR, and the TCRdb table lists in-frame clones only, not all of them. The sample's table shows under 40,000 clones. The sample consisted of PBMCs. Receptor source: a female donor in good health and CMV-seronegative.

The V gene is TRBV27, the J gene TRBJ2-7, with D possibly matching TRBD2 (6 bases). The germline gives CDR1 MNHEY, CDR2 SMNVEV (reference sequence). The CDR3 runs 14 residues. Trimming pared 6 bases from V and 2 bases from J, leaving 14 bases between. CDR3 residues: CASRPVGGTYEQYF. In DNA, the CDR3 is TGTGCCAGCAGGCCGGTGGGGGGAACCTACGAGCAGTACTTC.

CDR3 nucleotide sequence: TGTGCCAGCAGCGTAGGGGGCAAGAATGAAAAACTGTTTTTT. Translation gives CASSVGGKNEKLFF. The V gene is TRBV9, the J gene TRBJ1-4; possibly TRBD1 for D (5 bases). This CDR3 spans 14 amino acids. V lost 0 bases and J 5 bases, leaving 8 bases between the germline ends. The germline CDR1 and CDR2 sequences are SGDLS and YYNGEE.

This chain connects TRBV4-3 to TRBJ2-1; 10 bases fit TRBD1. Germline values: CDR1 LGHNA, CDR2 YSLEER. After removal of 1 base from V and 6 bases from J, the junction contained 9 bases not matched to a gene. This CDR3 comprises 17 residues. Here the CDR3 reads CASSQGLRRTGGNEQFF. CDR3 nucleotides: TGCGCCAGCAGCCAAGGTCTTCGCCGGACAGGGGGCAATGAGCAGTTCTTC.

The gene calls are TRBV7-8 and TRBJ2-5, with TRBD2 matching 8 bases. The J call is in doubt because the DNA end fits TRBJ2-7 better. This CDR3 spans 16 amino acids. Germline CDR1 and CDR2: SGHVS and FQNEAQ. CDR3 sequence reads: CASSGRVDSGAYEQYF. The CDR3 DNA reads as TGTGCCAGCAGTGGGCGGGTCGATAGCGGGGCCTACGAGCAGTACTTC.

This chain links TRBV2 with TRBJ1-6; 7 positions match TRBD1. The CDR3 runs 16 residues. With V trimmed by 4 bases and J by 7 bases, 10 bases remained unmatched. The germline V gene has CDR1 SNHLY and CDR2 FYNNEI. CDR3 sequence reads: CASSASRGQNNSPLHF. The CDR3 DNA reads as TGTGCCAGCAGTGCCTCTCGGGGACAGAACAATTCACCCCTCCACTTT.

The chain couples TRBV19 to TRBJ1-5, with TRBD1 matching over 7 bases. The trim removed 2 bases at V and 5 bases at J, leaving 9 bases unmatched. CDR3 length: 16 amino acids. CDR1 and CDR2 (germline): LNHDA, SQIVND (reference sequence). For the CDR3, the DNA is TGTGCCAGTAGTATAAGGGGTAACAGGGGCGATCAGCCCCAGCATTTT. Translating it yields CASSIRGNRGDQPQHF.

CDR3 region: CASSLQGGPEETQYF. In nucleotides, the CDR3 is TGTGCCAGCTCACTACAGGGTGGGCCGGAAGAGACCCAGTACTTC. V gene TRBV18 combines with J gene TRBJ2-5, with D possibly matching TRBD1 (6 bases). This CDR3 contains 15 residues. Germline V gives CDR1 KGHSH, CDR2 LQKENI. Deletions cut 4 bases from V and 3 bases from J, with 15 bases between.

The chain joins TRBV11-2 to TRBJ1-2; TRBD1 matches 12 bases. This CDR3 contains 17 residues. Germline V gives CDR1 SGHAT, CDR2 FQNNGV. V lost 5 bases and J lost 6; bases outside the gene matches: 13. This CDR3 is CASSRNTGTGGLDGYTF. For the CDR3, the DNA is TGTGCCAGCAGCAGAAATACCGGGACAGGGGGCCTCGATGGCTACACCTTC. Looking up the rest from reference TRBV11-2 and TRBJ1-2 gives the full variable domain: EAGVAQSPRYKIIEKRQSVAFWCNPISGHATLYWYQQILGQGPKLLIQFQNNGVVDDSQLPKDRFSAERLKGVDSTLKIQPAKLEDSAVYLCASSRNTGTGGLDGYTFGSGTRLTVV.

This rearrangement joins TRBV5-1 to TRBJ2-3; no clear D gene. V lost 0 bases and J 2 bases, leaving 10 bases between the germline ends. Germline V gene data show CDR1 as SGHRS and CDR2 as YFSETQ. This CDR3 comprises 15 residues. CDR3 coding DNA: TGCGCCAGCAGCTTGGTCCCGAGTAACACAGATACGCAGTATTTT. The encoded protein is CASSLVPSNTDTQYF.

This sequence joins TRBV13 and TRBJ1-1; 8 nucleotides agree with TRBD1. CDR3 length equals 13 residues. Germline V CDR1 and CDR2: PRHDT, FYEKMQ (reference sequence). The ends lost 5 bases at V and 8 bases at J; junction bases unmatched: 7. The CDR3 is CASSDGTGGEAFF. In DNA form, the CDR3 reads TGTGCCAGCAGCGACGGGACAGGTGGAGAAGCTTTCTTT.

The genes are TRBV6-5 and TRBJ1-2, with a tentative D call TRBD1 (6 bases). Germline CDR1 and CDR2: MNHEY and SVGAGI. The CDR3 is 14 amino acids. Trimming removed 6 bases at V and 2 bases at J, with 13 bases between. CDR3 sequence: CASSPDSWNYGYTF. DNA for the CDR3: TGTGCCAGCAGCCCGGACAGTTGGAACTATGGCTACACCTTC.

The rearrangement joins TRBV7-2 to TRBJ2-3; no reliable D call. The germline V gene encodes CDR1 SGHTA and CDR2 FQGNSA. Trimming stripped 1 base from V and 0 bases from J, with 11 bases between. This CDR3 region has 16 residues. CDR3 sequence: CASSLVVWASTDTQYF. The CDR3 nucleotides are TGTGCCAGCAGCTTAGTCGTTTGGGCGAGCACAGATACGCAGTATTTT.

This chain uses TRBV7-3 with TRBJ2-5; TRBD1 matches at 8 bases. The junction had 6 bases not matched to a gene; V was cut back by 2 bases and J by 4 bases. This CDR3 is built from 15 residues. The germline V gene has CDR1 SGHTA and CDR2 FQGTGA. The CDR3, as DNA: TGTGCCAGCAGCTTACAGCCAGGGGGCAGAGAGACCCAGTACTTC. The encoded protein is CASSLQPGGRETQYF.

The gene calls are TRBV18 and TRBJ2-2, with a weak D call TRBD2 (5 bases). This CDR3 has 15 amino acids. The V gene's germline CDR1 is KGHSH and CDR2 LQKENI. Trimming took 1 base from V and 4 from J, leaving 10 bases between them. CDR3 in amino acids: CASSPRSGFTGELFF. The CDR3, as DNA: TGTGCCAGCTCACCACGGAGCGGTTTCACCGGGGAGCTGTTTTTT.

The CDR3 nucleotides read TGTGCCAGCAGTGACCGTAGGGCAGGGGTCGCCATGAACACTGAAGCTTTCTTT. Its translation is CASSDRRAGVAMNTEAFF. The rearrangement uses TRBV2 and TRBJ1-1; the D gene is possibly TRBD1 (6 bases). The CDR3 has 18 amino acids. Germline V gene data show CDR1 as SNHLY and CDR2 as FYNNEI. Trimming shortened V by 3 bases and J by 0 bases, and 20 bases separated the two germline ends.

This chain uses TRBV4-1 with TRBJ1-6, with TRBD1 matching over 9 bases. With V trimmed by 3 bases and J by 7 bases, 16 bases remained unmatched. The CDR3 sequence is 19 residues long. Germline V gene data show CDR1 as MGHRA and CDR2 as YSYEKL. The CDR3 bases are TGCGCCAGCAGCCAGATAATCCTCGGAGGGACAGGGCCAAATTCACCCCTCCACTTT. Protein sequence: CASSQIILGGTGPNSPLHF.